The next 18 T cell receptor beta chains were all read from a single sample in a study of shared clonotypes between healthy human individuals. The method was immunoSEQ multiplex PCR; TCRdb's version includes in-frame clones alone and lacks a portion of them. The profile covers about 2 million clones, with 95% appearing a single time and 0.1% to 0.15% taken by the ten largest. Material for sequencing was naive CD4+ T cells sorted from blood. Specified subset: CD45RA+ positively selected. The receptors were gathered from a man between 18 and 35 years old in good health.

This chain links TRBV18 with TRBJ2-2, with no clear D. V was clipped by 1 base and J by 4 bases, with 10 bases between them. CDR1 is KGHSH, CDR2 LQKENI, per germline. The CDR3 extends over 15 amino acids. For the CDR3, the DNA is TGTGCCAGCTCACCACTTAACCAACCCACCGGGGAGCTGTTTTTT. The encoded protein is CASSPLNQPTGELFF.

In its sample, this clone was seen a few times. At the DNA level, this CDR3 is encoded by other sequences in the same sample as well. V is TRBV7-9 and J is TRBJ2-1, with TRBD2 matching 10 bases. The germline V gene encodes CDR1 SEHNR and CDR2 FQNEAQ (reference sequence). The V segment lost 3 bases and the J segment 1 base; nucleotides outside the gene matches: 3. The CDR3 length is 16 residues. The CDR3 loop is CASSFSGRPSYNEQFF. The CDR3, as DNA: TGTGCCAGCAGCTTTAGCGGGAGGCCGTCCTACAATGAGCAGTTCTTC.

The rearrangement links TRBV6-1 to TRBJ2-2; D is undetermined. V lost 3 bases to trimming and J lost 13 bases, with 15 bases between them. Germline CDR1 is MNHNS and CDR2 is SASEGT. The CDR3 has 13 residues. The CDR3 here is CASSEVLQLLLFF. Written as DNA, the CDR3 is TGTGCCAGCAGTGAGGTCTTACAGCTCTTGCTGTTTTTT.

This chain links TRBV5-1 with TRBJ1-4; D perhaps matches TRBD1 (6 bases). The CDR3 totals 16 residues. The V end lost 3 bases, the J end lost 12 bases, and 24 bases lay between the germline ends. Looked up from germline, CDR1 is SGHRS and CDR2 is YFSETQ. The CDR3 loop is CASSSGFDRRKVELFF. The CDR3, as DNA: TGCGCCAGCAGCTCAGGCTTCGACAGGAGGAAGGTGGAACTGTTTTTT. The complete variable domain, with remaining parts taken from reference TRBV5-1 and TRBJ1-4, reads KAGVTQTPRYLIKTRGQQVTLSCSPISGHRSVSWYQQTPGQGLQFLFEYFSETQRNKGNFPGRFSGRQFSNSRSEMNVSTLELGDSALYLCASSSGFDRRKVELFFGSGTQLSVL.

The chain couples TRBV6-5 to TRBJ2-2, with D perhaps TRBD1 (6 bases). The germline gives CDR1 MNHEY, CDR2 SVGAGI. The CDR3 is 14 amino acids. Deletions cut 5 bases from V and 1 base from J, with 8 bases between. This CDR3 reads CASSTGWNTGELFF. The CDR3, as DNA: TGTGCCAGCAGTACAGGGTGGAACACCGGGGAGCTGTTTTTT.

This sequence joins TRBV27 and TRBJ2-1; D call uncertain. V lost 10 bases to trimming and J lost 4 bases, with 8 bases between them. There are 11 residues in the CDR3. In germline, CDR1 is MNHEY, CDR2 SMNVEV (reference sequence). CDR3 in DNA: TGTGCCACCTCGGAGTACAATGAGCAGTTCTTC. Translation: CATSEYNEQFF.

The rearrangement links TRBV7-2 to TRBJ1-5; 8 nucleotides line up with TRBD1. The V gene's germline CDR1 is SGHTA and CDR2 FQGNSA. V was clipped by 5 bases and J by 10 bases; unmatched bases: 16. CDR3 length: 16 residues. The CDR3 spells CASSHGAAGGLGPQHF. CDR3 sequence (DNA): TGTGCCAGCAGCCACGGGGCCGCAGGGGGCTTAGGACCCCAGCATTTT.

The chain recombines TRBV6-5 with TRBJ1-4, with a weak D call TRBD1 (5 bases). Per the germline V gene, CDR1 is MNHEY and CDR2 is SVGAGI. This CDR3 spans 14 amino acids. Trimming stripped 7 bases from V and 5 bases from J, with 14 bases between. For the CDR3, the DNA is TGTGCCAGCAAAAGGAGAGACAGCAATGAAAAACTGTTTTTT. It codes for CASKRRDSNEKLFF.

The chain combines TRBV5-4 with TRBJ2-7; 16 nucleotides match TRBD2. Germline V gives CDR1 SGHNT, CDR2 YYREEE (reference sequence). After removal of 4 bases from V and 5 bases from J, the junction contained 18 bases not matched to a gene. This CDR3 contains 20 residues. Written as DNA, the CDR3 is TGTGCCAGCAGCCCCCCCGCAAGACCGGGACTAGCGGGGGGGGTCGACGAGCAGTACTTC. It translates to CASSPPARPGLAGGVDEQYF.

This chain connects TRBV7-6 to TRBJ1-4, with D possibly matching TRBD1 (5 bases). The CDR3 runs 14 residues. Trimming removed 5 bases from V and 7 bases from J, with 14 bases in between. Germline CDR1 reads SGHVS; CDR2 reads FNYEAQ. The CDR3: CASSPQDRGEKLFF. CDR3 in DNA: TGTGCCAGCAGCCCACAGGATCGGGGTGAAAAACTGTTTTTT.

The chain uses TRBV5-4 and TRBJ2-5; tentatively, D is TRBD1 or TRBD2 (5 bases each). CDR1 SGHNT and CDR2 YYREEE come from the germline V gene (reference sequence). V dropped 4 bases and J dropped 1 base, with 11 bases sitting between them. The CDR3 extends over 14 amino acids. The CDR3 region has the DNA TGTGCCAGCAGCCAAGTGGGGGTCCAAGAGACCCAGTACTTC. As protein: CASSQVGVQETQYF.

The chain is built from TRBV11-2 and TRBJ1-5, with D maybe TRBD1 (6 bases). Between the trimmed V and J ends, which lost 5 bases and 0 bases, there was a span of 17 bases. Germline V gene sequence: CDR1 SGHAT, CDR2 FQNNGV. The CDR3 has 17 amino acids. CDR3 region: CASSLGQEFYSNQPQHF. In DNA, the CDR3 is TGTGCCAGCAGCCTGGGACAAGAATTCTATAGCAATCAGCCCCAGCATTTT.

CDR3 sequence: CASTPGGTSSGEQYF. The CDR3 DNA reads TGCGCCAGCACCCCGGGTGGGACTAGCTCGGGCGAGCAGTACTTC. The rearrangement uses TRBV5-1 and TRBJ2-7, with 9 bases lining up with TRBD2. This CDR3 region has 15 residues. Germline CDR1 reads SGHRS; CDR2 reads YFSETQ. V was pared by 6 bases and J by 6 bases, with 13 bases of the junction left unmatched.

J is TRBJ2-1 and V is TRBV2; 8 nucleotides line up with TRBD1. The CDR3 has 14 residues. Germline lookup yields CDR1 SNHLY and CDR2 FYNNEI. With V trimmed by 7 bases and J by 4 bases, 6 bases remained unmatched. The CDR3 DNA follows: TGTGCCAGCAAAGGGACAGGTGAATACAATGAGCAGTTCTTC. It translates to CASKGTGEYNEQFF. Full variable domain (rest looked up from reference TRBV2 and TRBJ2-1): EPEVTQTPSHQVTQMGQEVILRCVPISNHLYFYWYRQILGQKVEFLVSFYNNEISEKSEIFDDQFSVERPDGSNFTLKIRSTKLEDSAMYFCASKGTGEYNEQFFGPGTRLTVL.

The chain uses TRBV28 and TRBJ1-2, with TRBD1 identical over 8 bases. V gave up 1 base and J gave up 4 bases; unmatched junction bases: 5. Germline V CDR1 and CDR2: MDHEN, SYDVKM. The CDR3 extends over 15 amino acids. DNA of the CDR3: TGTGCCAGCAGTTTATCGGCAGGGGGCGCCTATGGCTACACCTTC. Its translation is CASSLSAGGAYGYTF.

This clone was detected once. The rearrangement joins TRBV2 to TRBJ1-3; 8 bases align to TRBD1. With V trimmed by 4 bases and J by 2 bases, 4 bases remained unmatched. The CDR3 consists of 15 residues. Germline V gene lookup returns CDR1 SNHLY and CDR2 FYNNEI. CDR3 in DNA: TGTGCCAGCAGTGTACAGGGGGATGCTGGAAACACCATATATTTT. Protein sequence: CASSVQGDAGNTIYF.

The chain has TRBV19 and TRBJ2-3; D is unclear. Trimming stripped 7 bases from V and 4 bases from J, with 9 bases between. Germline lookup yields CDR1 LNHDA and CDR2 SQIVND (reference sequence). This CDR3 comprises 12 residues. The CDR3 region has the DNA TGTGCCAGTACCCTAGTAGCAGATACGCAGTATTTT. It encodes CASTLVADTQYF.

V and J are TRBV30 and TRBJ1-2, with TRBD1 identical over 10 bases. The V gene's germline CDR1 is GTSNPN and CDR2 SVGIG (reference sequence). V lost 5 bases to trimming and J lost 5 bases; unmatched junction nucleotides: 8. The CDR3 length is 14 residues. CDR3: CAWSSGQGFYGYTF. In DNA, the CDR3 is TGTGCCTGGTCATCGGGACAGGGGTTTTATGGCTACACCTTC.